These 10 T cell receptor beta chains share one sample of origin, sequenced in a study of CD8+ T cells in alopecia areata. Treatment meaning: oral pan-JAK inhibitor, 5-10 mg twice daily. Extracted RNA was reverse transcribed, and the resulting cDNA served as sequencing template. Libraries were prepared by immunoSEQ multiplex PCR; TCRdb keeps only in-frame clonotypes and omits some of them. The sample has 150,000 to 250,000 clones, about 60% seen once. The sample here was CD4+ T cells sorted from blood, taken at week 4, from a patient treated with tofacitinib. Receptors originate from a human donor with alopecia areata.

J is TRBJ2-6 and V is TRBV7-2, with D unresolved. CDR1 and CDR2 from the germline V gene are SGHTA and FQGNSA. With 7 bases removed from V and 7 bases from J, the gap between germline ends came to 14 bases. The CDR3 contains 14 residues. The CDR3 region has the DNA TGTGCCAGCAACTTGAAAGACCTTGCCAACGTCCTGACTTTC. Protein product: CASNLKDLANVLTF.

This clone has a single count. The chain is built from TRBV4-3 and TRBJ2-5, with D maybe TRBD2 (5 bases). This CDR3 region has 16 residues. The V end was cut by 0 bases, the J end by 5 bases, with 16 bases between. Germline lookup yields CDR1 LGHNA and CDR2 YSLEER. Written as DNA, the CDR3 is TGCGCCAGCAGCCAAGATAGGGCCGGAGGCGGGGAGACCCAGTACTTC. Translated: CASSQDRAGGGETQYF.

The V gene is TRBV6-5, the J gene TRBJ2-7, with TRBD1 matching over 8 bases. V was clipped by 5 bases and J by 8 bases; unmatched bases: 5. Per the germline V gene, CDR1 is MNHEY and CDR2 is SVGAGI. This CDR3 region has 12 residues. The CDR3 sequence: CASSLHRGKQYF. CDR3 bases: TGTGCCAGCAGTCTACACAGGGGGAAGCAGTACTTC.

The J gene is TRBJ2-7, the V gene TRBV29-1; 11 nucleotides agree with TRBD1. The CDR3 spans 17 residues. CDR1 and CDR2 (germline): SQVTM, ANQGSEA. V lost 1 base to trimming and J lost 5 bases; unmatched junction nucleotides: 13. This chain's CDR3 is CSVEGVISGQGEDEQYF. Written as DNA, the CDR3 is TGCAGCGTTGAAGGAGTGATATCGGGACAGGGGGAGGACGAGCAGTACTTC.

The chain employs TRBV29-1 and TRBJ2-3; TRBD2 matches 15 bases. The CDR3 totals 19 residues. Trimming cost V 3 bases and J 1 base; bases outside gene matches: 11. Germline CDR1 is SQVTM and CDR2 is ANQGSEA. The CDR3 protein is CSVDGGLAGGRYGTDTQYF. The CDR3 DNA reads as TGCAGCGTTGACGGGGGACTAGCGGGGGGCCGTTATGGCACAGATACGCAGTATTTT.

Only one count was recorded for this clone. The chain is built from TRBV25-1 and TRBJ2-3; the D call may be TRBD1 or TRBD2 (5 bases each). The CDR3 extends over 15 amino acids. Trimming removed 5 bases from V and 4 bases from J, with 16 bases in between. Germline V gene lookup returns CDR1 MGHDK and CDR2 SYGVNS. The CDR3 is CASSWDRAEADTQYF. The CDR3, as DNA: TGTGCCAGCAGTTGGGACCGCGCGGAGGCAGATACGCAGTATTTT.

This clone was observed at least ten times. The chain has TRBV7-9 and TRBJ2-2; D may correspond to TRBD1 or TRBD2 (5 bases each). The CDR3 is 15 amino acids. Deletions cut 9 bases from V and 6 bases from J, with 20 bases between. Germline CDR1 reads SEHNR; CDR2 reads FQNEAQ (reference sequence). Here the CDR3 DNA reads TGTGCCAGGACAGCGGATCAGGGCTTGGCCGGGGAGCTGTTTTTT. It codes for CARTADQGLAGELFF.

The rearrangement uses TRBV9 and TRBJ2-2, with D uncertain. V was trimmed by 4 bases and J by 8 bases, leaving 9 bases between them. Germline CDR1 is SGDLS and CDR2 is YYNGEE. The CDR3 covers 12 residues. The CDR3 spells CASSTPRGELFF. Written as DNA, the CDR3 is TGTGCCAGCAGCACACCTAGAGGGGAGCTGTTTTTT.

V gene TRBV5-1 combines with J gene TRBJ2-5, with 7 bases identical to TRBD2. In germline, CDR1 is SGHRS, CDR2 YFSETQ. V lost 4 bases to trimming and J lost 1 base; unmatched junction nucleotides: 7. The CDR3 contains 15 residues. This chain's CDR3 is CASSPQTSTQETQYF. The CDR3 nucleotides are TGCGCCAGCAGCCCGCAGACTAGCACCCAAGAGACCCAGTACTTC.

The CDR3 here is CASSPLAAGGGVTEAFF. Written as DNA, the CDR3 is TGTGCCAGCTCACCATTAGCGGCAGGGGGAGGGGTGACTGAAGCTTTCTTT. This chain uses TRBV18 with TRBJ1-1; 7 bases agree with TRBD1. The germline CDR1 and CDR2 sequences are KGHSH and LQKENI. This CDR3 comprises 17 residues. J gave up 5 bases and V 2 bases, and 14 bases lay outside the gene matches.